One and the same sample provided the 30 T cell receptor beta chains below, sequenced in a study of blood T cell repertoires in COVID-19. Some clones are missing from TCRdb's copy, which holds only in-frame ones; the method was immunoSEQ multiplex PCR. The sample lists about 160,000 clones, more than 65% occurring once. The specimen sequenced was PBMCs or T cells enriched from blood (not recorded which). The receptors were sampled from a woman in her forties with acute COVID-19.

The CDR3 DNA sequence: TGTGCCAGCAGTGAATCCCCACCTTGGGGCGGGAGAGGGTGTGAGCAGTACGTC. Translation: CASSESPPWGGRGCEQYV. This sequence joins TRBV25-1 and TRBJ2-7; 7 bases fit TRBD2. The germline V gene has CDR1 MGHDK and CDR2 SYGVNS. CDR3 size: 18 residues. With 1 base clipped from V and 7 bases from J, the junction kept 19 bases outside the gene matches.

This chain uses TRBV19 with TRBJ2-2, with 7 bases identical to TRBD1. The CDR3 has 16 residues. Germline CDR1 reads LNHDA; CDR2 reads SQIVND (reference sequence). The V gene end was trimmed by 3 bases and the J gene end by 0 bases; junction bases not matched to a gene: 4. The CDR3: CASSMRGQTNTGELFF. The CDR3 region has the DNA TGTGCCAGTAGTATGAGGGGACAGACGAACACCGGGGAGCTGTTTTTT.

V gene TRBV4-2 combines with J gene TRBJ2-3; weak D call: TRBD2 (5 bases). The CDR3 contains 15 residues. Trimming removed 0 bases from V and 1 base from J, with 8 bases in between. Germline V CDR1 and CDR2: LGHNA, YNFKEQ. The CDR3 protein is CASSQDLEGTDTQYF. In DNA, the CDR3 is TGTGCCAGCAGCCAAGATCTGGAGGGCACAGATACGCAGTATTTT.

This chain connects TRBV27 to TRBJ2-1, with 10 bases fitting TRBD2. This CDR3 comprises 15 residues. Germline CDR1 and CDR2: MNHEY and SMNVEV (reference sequence). Unmatched junction bases numbered 6, after V lost 10 bases and J lost 0 bases. CDR3: CATRLAGDSYNEQFF. CDR3 DNA: TGTGCCACCCGACTAGCGGGCGACTCCTACAATGAGCAGTTCTTC.

This chain links TRBV5-8 with TRBJ2-7; D is unclear. The CDR3 runs to 12 residues. The germline gives CDR1 SGHTS, CDR2 YDEGEE. Trimming stripped 6 bases from V and 0 bases from J, with 7 bases between. CDR3 nucleotide sequence: TGTGCCAGCATCTATAGCTCCTACGAGCAGTACTTC. Translation: CASIYSSYEQYF.

The chain couples TRBV6-1 to TRBJ1-5; 8 nucleotides line up with TRBD1. The CDR3 is made up of 14 amino acids. Germline-derived CDR1 and CDR2 are MNHNS and SASEGT. V lost 2 bases, J lost 5 bases, and 2 bases stayed unmatched. CDR3: CASSEWGQDQPQHF. CDR3 bases: TGTGCCAGCAGTGAATGGGGACAGGATCAGCCCCAGCATTTT.

The CDR3 coding sequence is TGCAGTGTGACAGGGAAAGATACGCAGTATTTT. Protein product: CSVTGKDTQYF. The V call is TRBV20-1, the J call TRBJ2-3; 7 bases line up with TRBD1. J lost 5 bases, V lost 7 bases, and 3 bases had no gene match. This CDR3 comprises 11 residues. From germline, CDR1 is DFQATT and CDR2 SNEGSKA (reference sequence).

This chain uses TRBV2 with TRBJ2-4; 10 bases are shared with TRBD1. Germline loops: CDR1 SNHLY, CDR2 FYNNEI. After removal of 6 bases from V and 3 bases from J, the junction contained 5 bases not matched to a gene. This CDR3 is 15 amino acids long. The CDR3: CASRSGQGGKNIQYF. The CDR3 nucleotides read TGTGCCAGCAGGTCCGGACAGGGGGGCAAAAACATTCAGTACTTC.

The chain couples TRBV5-6 to TRBJ1-5; 7 bases agree with TRBD1. Germline CDR1 and CDR2: SGHDT and YYEEEE. The J segment lost 5 bases and the V segment lost 1 base, leaving 12 bases of the junction unmatched. The CDR3 covers 17 residues. The CDR3 reads CASSLIGGGTADQPQHF. The CDR3 DNA is TGTGCCAGCAGCTTGATTGGTGGGGGGACAGCGGATCAGCCCCAGCATTTT. The full variable domain, rest sourced from reference TRBV5-6 and TRBJ1-5, is DAGVTQSPTHLIKTRGQQVTLRCSPKSGHDTVSWYQQALGQGPQFIFQYYEEEERQRGNFPDRFSGHQFPNYSSELNVNALLLGDSALYLCASSLIGGGTADQPQHFGDGTRLSIL.

This rearrangement joins TRBV6-1 to TRBJ2-5; the match to TRBD2 covers 13 bases. The CDR3 contains 20 residues. The V gene's germline CDR1 is MNHNS and CDR2 SASEGT. J was trimmed by 2 bases and V by 0 bases; bases with no gene match: 12. This chain's CDR3 is CASSEAVVVGLAGSQETQYF. CDR3 DNA: TGTGCCAGCAGTGAAGCAGTGGTGGTGGGACTAGCGGGGTCACAAGAGACCCAGTACTTC.

The chain links TRBV7-8 to TRBJ2-5; TRBD2 is a possible D gene (5 bases). The CDR3 totals 18 residues. With 7 bases removed from V and 2 bases from J, the gap between germline ends came to 26 bases. Germline V lookup: CDR1 SGHVS, CDR2 FQNEAQ. CDR3 loop: CASTSLGNRLARQETQYF. The CDR3 DNA follows: TGTGCCAGCACGTCACTCGGGAACCGTCTCGCCCGACAAGAGACCCAGTACTTC.

This clone appeared once. The rearrangement uses TRBV29-1 and TRBJ2-1, with TRBD2 matching 7 bases. This CDR3 has 14 residues. V lost 4 bases and J lost 7; bases outside the gene matches: 10. Germline lookup yields CDR1 SQVTM and CDR2 ANQGSEA. The CDR3 DNA follows: TGCAGCGTTGTGGTAGCGGGTCTCCGTAATGAGCAGTTCTTC. Protein product: CSVVVAGLRNEQFF.

The rearrangement links TRBV20-1 to TRBJ1-1; 9 bases agree with TRBD1. The V and J ends lost 6 bases and 10 bases, in that order; junction bases with no gene match: 6. CDR3 size: 11 residues. Germline assignment: CDR1 DFQATT and CDR2 SNEGSKA (reference sequence). CDR3 in amino acids: CSAPDRGLAFF. CDR3 sequence (DNA): TGCAGTGCCCCGGACAGGGGATTAGCTTTCTTT.

The gene calls are TRBV21-1 and TRBJ1-4; the table's D call of TRBD1 was not tested on the DNA. TRBV21-1 is deemed a pseudogene. The CDR3 extends over 16 amino acids. The CDR3 region is CASSSIQGASNEKLFF. DNA for the CDR3: TGTGCCAGCAGCTCCATACAGGGGGCAAGTAATGAAAAACTGTTTTTT.

This clone was detected once. The J gene is TRBJ1-5, the V gene TRBV27; 8 bases are a match to TRBD1. Germline V CDR1 and CDR2: MNHEY, SMNVEV (reference sequence). V trimming: 4 bases; J trimming: 7 bases; junction bases outside the gene matches: 9. There are 15 residues in the CDR3. In DNA form, the CDR3 reads TGTGCCAGCAGTTCCTATGGACAGGGCGAACAGCCCCAGCATTTT. This gives the protein CASSSYGQGEQPQHF.

V gene TRBV6-4 combines with J gene TRBJ2-2, with 7 bases matching TRBD2. The V and J ends lost 4 bases and 0 bases, in that order; junction bases with no gene match: 2. The germline CDR1 and CDR2 sequences are MRHNA and SNTAGT. This CDR3 has 15 residues. The CDR3 is CASSVGLANTGELFF. The CDR3 nucleotides are TGTGCCAGCAGTGTTGGACTAGCGAACACCGGGGAGCTGTTTTTT.

This sequence joins TRBV2 and TRBJ1-2, with 8 positions matching TRBD1. V dropped 6 bases and J dropped 5; count of bases not matched to a gene: 5. CDR3 length: 13 amino acids. Germline V gives CDR1 SNHLY, CDR2 FYNNEI. As DNA, the CDR3 is TGTGCCAGCAGGCGGACAGGGAATTATGGCTACACCTTC. Residues: CASRRTGNYGYTF.

V usage is TRBV29-1 and J usage is TRBJ2-7; D not certain. V lost 4 bases and J 1 base, leaving 11 bases between the germline ends. The CDR3 is made up of 13 amino acids. Germline-derived CDR1 and CDR2 are SQVTM and ANQGSEA. The CDR3 reads CSVVSIKSYEQYF. Here the CDR3 DNA reads TGCAGCGTTGTTTCTATTAAATCCTACGAGCAGTACTTC.

This chain links TRBV2 with TRBJ2-3, with 7 bases fitting TRBD2. Germline V gives CDR1 SNHLY, CDR2 FYNNEI. The length of the CDR3 is 13 residues. With V trimmed by 8 bases and J by 10 bases, 12 bases remained unmatched. As DNA, the CDR3 is TGTGCCAGCCGGGACTACCTCCCTGGTGCGCAGTATTTT. Encoded protein: CASRDYLPGAQYF. The full variable domain, its missing parts supplied by reference TRBV2 and TRBJ2-3, is EPEVTQTPSHQVTQMGQEVILRCVPISNHLYFYWYRQILGQKVEFLVSFYNNEISEKSEIFDDQFSVERPDGSNFTLKIRSTKLEDSAMYFCASRDYLPGAQYFGPGTRLTVL.

This clone is a singleton in its sample. This sequence joins TRBV10-3 and TRBJ2-2; 10 bases line up with TRBD2. The CDR3 consists of 14 residues. Germline V lookup: CDR1 ENHRY, CDR2 SYGVKD. V trimming: 8 bases; J trimming: 6 bases; junction bases outside the gene matches: 6. The CDR3 spells CAISSGSTSGELFF. CDR3 nucleotides: TGTGCCATCTCTAGCGGGAGTACGTCCGGGGAGCTGTTTTTT.

This clone is labeled medium-sized. The chain recombines TRBV12-3 or TRBV12-4 with TRBJ2-1; possibly TRBD2 for D (6 bases). The CDR3 totals 13 residues. Trimming cost V 2 bases and J 8 bases, with 10 bases left between them. Here the CDR3 reads CASSLRERDEQFF. Written as DNA, the CDR3 is TGTGCCAGCAGTTTACGCGAGCGGGATGAGCAGTTCTTC.

The V and J genes are TRBV6-5 and TRBJ1-2; 9 nucleotides match TRBD1. In germline, CDR1 is MNHEY, CDR2 SVGAGI. J gave up 6 bases and V 6 bases, and 8 bases lay outside the gene matches. This CDR3 has 14 amino acids. CDR3 coding DNA: TGTGCCAGCAGGGGGGACAGGGTTGTCGATGGCTACACCTTC. It codes for CASRGDRVVDGYTF.

The chain links TRBV6-5 to TRBJ2-2; 12 positions agree with TRBD2. V was clipped by 0 bases and J by 6 bases; unmatched bases: 2. The CDR3 spans 16 residues. Looked up from germline, CDR1 is MNHEY and CDR2 is SVGAGI. CDR3 in amino acids: CASSYSLAGGAGELFF. CDR3 in DNA: TGTGCCAGCAGTTACTCTCTAGCGGGAGGGGCCGGGGAGCTGTTTTTT.

The chain couples TRBV6-5 to TRBJ2-7; 10 bases match TRBD1. The CDR3 runs to 13 residues. Trimming cost V 7 bases and J 6 bases; bases outside gene matches: 6. The germline V gene has CDR1 MNHEY and CDR2 SVGAGI. The CDR3 nucleotides read TGTGCCAGCACCGCTGGGGACAGGGGCGAGCAGTACTTC. It specifies CASTAGDRGEQYF.

The chain employs TRBV6-1 and TRBJ2-7; D is ambiguous. CDR3 length: 13 residues. Germline V gene lookup returns CDR1 MNHNS and CDR2 SASEGT. V was pared by 0 bases and J by 7 bases, with 10 bases between. Here the CDR3 reads CASSEAMHTEQYF. In DNA form, the CDR3 reads TGTGCCAGCAGTGAAGCGATGCATACAGAGCAGTACTTC.

The chain recombines TRBV6-1 with TRBJ1-4, with TRBD1 as a possible D gene (6 bases). Per germline, CDR1 MNHNS and CDR2 SASEGT. V dropped 0 bases and J dropped 3 bases, with 11 bases sitting between them. The CDR3 is 16 amino acids. The CDR3 loop is CASSEAQGRANEKLFF. In DNA form, the CDR3 reads TGTGCCAGCAGTGAAGCACAGGGTCGGGCTAATGAAAAACTGTTTTTT.

This chain connects TRBV2 to TRBJ1-1; maybe TRBD1 (5 bases). Deletions cut 4 bases from V and 1 base from J, with 10 bases between. The CDR3 has 14 amino acids. Germline lookup yields CDR1 SNHLY and CDR2 FYNNEI. The CDR3 DNA sequence: TGTGCCAGCAGTGGTTGGGGGGGGAACACTGAAGCTTTCTTT. Amino acid sequence: CASSGWGGNTEAFF.

This clone was observed a handful of times. The chain has TRBV7-2 and TRBJ2-1, with TRBD2 matching 7 bases. V gave up 5 bases and J gave up 9 bases; unmatched junction bases: 10. Germline assignment: CDR1 SGHTA and CDR2 FQGNSA. The CDR3 is made up of 14 amino acids. The CDR3 spells CASSTRTSGSEQFF. The DNA for the CDR3 is TGTGCCAGCAGCACCAGGACTAGTGGCAGTGAGCAGTTCTTC.

The chain has TRBV2 and TRBJ2-7, with D possibly matching TRBD1 (6 bases). V dropped 6 bases and J dropped 3 bases, with 12 bases sitting between them. Germline CDR1 and CDR2: SNHLY and FYNNEI. The CDR3 consists of 13 residues. The CDR3 sequence: CASRGTFHYEQYF. The CDR3 bases are TGTGCCAGCAGGGGGACATTCCACTACGAGCAGTACTTC.

The rearrangement links TRBV9 to TRBJ1-2, with TRBD1 identical over 10 bases. Germline CDR1 SGDLS, CDR2 YYNGEE. V lost 3 bases to trimming and J lost 6 bases; unmatched junction nucleotides: 5. CDR3 length: 14 amino acids. CDR3 sequence reads: CASSETGTGDGYTF. For the CDR3, the DNA is TGTGCCAGCAGCGAGACCGGGACAGGGGATGGCTACACCTTC.